This TCR beta chain appears in the sequencing data of a study of cytomegalovirus exposure and HLA in healthy donors. The donors formed part of the approximately 120-subject validation cohort, distinct from the approximately 670-subject first cohort. The germline V and J ends were trimmed by 4 bases and 0 bases, with 3 bases remaining between them. The germline V gene has CDR1 MDHEN and CDR2 SYDVKM. The CDR3 length is 13 residues. Broader study findings: It was found in a later analysis that first-cohort TCR clusters tended to co-occur in the roughly 120 validation repertoires. Listed as cytomegalovirus-associated were 150 or so TCR beta chains.

Only in-frame clones appear in the TCRdb table, and some are missing; sequencing was by immunoSEQ multiplex PCR. The sample lists 150,000 to 200,000 clones, about 90% occurring once. For this clone: What it binds is not known.

The material sequenced was PBMCs. The chain uses TRBV28 and TRBJ1-4; D gene ambiguous. The sequence came from a woman between 18 and 29 years old in good health and CMV-seropositive. The CDR3: CASSSTTNEKLFF. The CDR3 nucleotides read TGTGCCAGCAGTTCTACAACTAATGAAAAACTGTTTTTT.